A single sample is the source of the 31 T cell receptor beta chains below, sequenced in a study of T cell changes during pregnancy in multiple sclerosis. The repertoire was sequenced with immunoSEQ multiplex PCR; TCRdb's copy has only in-frame clones and lacks some. The sample consists of tens of thousands of clones, 80% to 95% of them appearing once. The specimen was CD4+ T cells from peripheral blood mononuclear cells, collected before pregnancy. Receptor source: a female donor with multiple sclerosis, enrolled in a pregnancy study.

Here the CDR3 DNA reads TGTGCCAGCAGTTTACCCGGGACTAATGAAAAACTGTTTTTT. It specifies CASSLPGTNEKLFF. This chain connects TRBV28 to TRBJ1-4; D gene unclear. The CDR3 totals 14 residues. Trimming removed 2 bases from V and 2 bases from J, with 6 bases in between. Germline CDR1 is MDHEN and CDR2 is SYDVKM.

The chain links TRBV19 to TRBJ1-2; a weak D match, TRBD1 (5 bases). Trimming pared 9 bases from V and 4 bases from J, leaving 18 bases between. The CDR3 has 14 residues. The germline V gene has CDR1 LNHDA and CDR2 SQIVND (reference sequence). CDR3: CASHAGYKAYGYTF. CDR3 nucleotide sequence: TGTGCCAGCCATGCAGGGTATAAGGCCTATGGCTACACCTTC.

V is TRBV18 and J is TRBJ1-6; TRBD1 is a possible D gene (6 bases). Germline lookup yields CDR1 KGHSH and CDR2 LQKENI. V lost 5 bases, J lost 4 bases, and 15 bases lay in between. The CDR3 has 16 amino acids. In DNA form, the CDR3 reads TGTGCCAGCTCATTGAGGGGGAATTTATATAATTCACCCCTCCACTTT. As protein: CASSLRGNLYNSPLHF.

The chain uses TRBV27 and TRBJ1-1; 7 bases fit TRBD1. In germline, CDR1 is MNHEY, CDR2 SMNVEV (reference sequence). The CDR3 covers 14 residues. Germline trimming cut 2 bases from V and 4 bases from J; bases unmatched to any gene: 4. The CDR3 DNA reads TGTGCCAGCAGTTTAAAAGCAGGGGGCACTGAAGCTTTCTTT. It translates to CASSLKAGGTEAFF.

The V gene is TRBV5-1, the J gene TRBJ1-2; D not certain. Germline values: CDR1 SGHRS, CDR2 YFSETQ. The CDR3 is 14 amino acids. The V and J ends lost 2 bases and 0 bases respectively, with 8 bases between them. CDR3 sequence (DNA): TGCGCCAGCAGCTTAACGACAACTAACTATGGCTACACCTTC. This codes for CASSLTTTNYGYTF.

Here the CDR3 DNA reads TGTGCCAGTAGTATAGGGGAGGGGCTAGCGGGAGGATACACCGGGGAGCTGTTTTTT. Its translation is CASSIGEGLAGGYTGELFF. The chain joins TRBV19 to TRBJ2-2, with TRBD2 matching 11 bases. V lost 1 base to trimming and J lost 3 bases; unmatched junction nucleotides: 10. The germline CDR1 and CDR2 sequences are LNHDA and SQIVND (reference sequence). This CDR3 contains 19 residues.

V usage is TRBV19 and J usage is TRBJ1-2, with D possibly being TRBD1 (5 bases). The CDR3 is 14 residues long. V lost 3 bases and J 7 bases, leaving 15 bases between the germline ends. CDR1 is LNHDA, CDR2 SQIVND, per germline (reference sequence). In DNA form, the CDR3 reads TGTGCCAGTAGTATCCAGGGCACCTTAAGTGGCTACACCTTC. As protein: CASSIQGTLSGYTF.

The sample holds one count of this clone. J is TRBJ2-3 and V is TRBV7-2, with D maybe TRBD2 (5 bases). Germline V gives CDR1 SGHTA, CDR2 FQGNSA. The length of the CDR3 is 15 residues. Trimming left V 4 bases short and J 3 bases short, with 14 bases between. CDR3 loop: CASSSRTGLTDTQYF. In DNA form, the CDR3 reads TGTGCCAGCAGCTCTAGGACTGGCTTGACAGATACGCAGTATTTT.

The chain links TRBV7-2 to TRBJ1-1; TRBD1 is a possible D gene (5 bases). The germline CDR1 and CDR2 sequences are SGHTA and FQGNSA. The CDR3 extends over 13 amino acids. Trimming removed 4 bases at V and 8 bases at J, with 14 bases between. The DNA of the CDR3 is TGTGCCAGCAGCTCGCTAGACAGAAGGGAAGCTTTCTTT. It yields the protein CASSSLDRREAFF.

The rearrangement links TRBV18 to TRBJ2-7; a weak D match, TRBD1 (5 bases). The CDR3 loop spans 14 amino acids. The ends were cut back, 2 bases at V and 6 bases at J, with 14 bases in the middle. CDR1 and CDR2 (germline): KGHSH, LQKENI. CDR3 protein: CASSPETGLTEQYF. The CDR3 region has the DNA TGTGCCAGCTCACCAGAAACAGGCCTTACCGAGCAGTACTTC.

This sequence joins TRBV6-5 and TRBJ2-1; a possible D gene is TRBD1 (6 bases). Per germline, CDR1 MNHEY and CDR2 SVGAGI. The CDR3 contains 12 residues. V was trimmed by 7 bases and J by 7 bases, leaving 11 bases between them. CDR3 sequence (DNA): TGTGCCAGCACCAATACAGGGAATGAGCAGTTCTTC. This encodes CASTNTGNEQFF.

The chain recombines TRBV5-5 with TRBJ2-5; D may be TRBD2 (6 bases). This CDR3 region has 16 residues. Trimming left V 6 bases short and J 0 bases short, with 18 bases between. Germline V gene data show CDR1 as SGHKS and CDR2 as YYEKEE (reference sequence). CDR3 in DNA: TGTGCCAGCATCCCCGGGGGAGCGGGTCACCAAGAGACCCAGTACTTC. It codes for CASIPGGAGHQETQYF.

The rearrangement links TRBV6-5 to TRBJ1-1; D call uncertain. Trimming removed 5 bases at V and 1 base at J, with 11 bases between. Looked up from germline, CDR1 is MNHEY and CDR2 is SVGAGI. This CDR3 contains 14 residues. CDR3 residues: CASSPMRWNTEAFF. The CDR3 bases are TGTGCCAGCAGTCCGATGCGGTGGAACACTGAAGCTTTCTTT.

The J gene is TRBJ1-5, the V gene TRBV6-1, with no clear D. Germline CDR1 is MNHNS and CDR2 is SASEGT. The length of the CDR3 is 13 residues. The ends were cut back, 6 bases at V and 4 bases at J, with 10 bases in the middle. In DNA, the CDR3 is TGTGCCAGCAGGATACAAGATAATCAGCCCCAGCATTTT. Residues: CASRIQDNQPQHF.

CDR3 sequence reads: CASSQNTGELFF. The CDR3 coding sequence is TGTGCCAGCAGCCAGAACACCGGGGAGCTGTTTTTT. The chain combines TRBV5-4 with TRBJ2-2; D is unclear. Germline V gene data show CDR1 as SGHNT and CDR2 as YYREEE (reference sequence). V dropped 4 bases and J dropped 1 base, with 2 bases sitting between them. The CDR3 has 12 amino acids. The full variable domain, with the rest looked up from reference TRBV5-4 and TRBJ2-2, is ETGVTQSPTHLIKTRGQQVTLRCSSQSGHNTVSWYQQALGQGPQFIFQYYREEENGRGNFPPRFSGLQFPNYSSELNVNALELDDSALYLCASSQNTGELFFGEGSRLTVL.

This clone was counted between two and nine times. In DNA, the CDR3 is TGTGCCAGCAAAAGTTACAGAGAGACCGGGGAGCTGTTTTTT. It codes for CASKSYRETGELFF. V gene TRBV6-5 combines with J gene TRBJ2-2, with D hard to call. Germline V gives CDR1 MNHEY, CDR2 SVGAGI. V was clipped by 7 bases and J by 5 bases, with 14 bases between them. This CDR3 is 14 amino acids long.

This clone was seen once. This chain links TRBV6-1 with TRBJ1-5; 7 bases fit TRBD1. The junction had 6 bases not matched to a gene; V was cut back by 2 bases and J by 2 bases. The CDR3 is 16 amino acids. Germline CDR1 reads MNHNS; CDR2 reads SASEGT. CDR3 DNA sequence: TGTGCCAGCAGTGAAACGACAGGGTCCGGCAATCAGCCCCAGCATTTT. It codes for CASSETTGSGNQPQHF.

The V gene is TRBV4-3, the J gene TRBJ2-2; TRBD2 aligns across 8 bases. Germline lookup yields CDR1 LGHNA and CDR2 YSLEER. This CDR3 contains 19 residues. With V trimmed by 3 bases and J by 4 bases, 16 bases remained unmatched. The CDR3 loop is CASSQAPGRGGRGTGELFF. The CDR3 DNA reads as TGCGCCAGCAGCCAGGCCCCGGGTCGGGGGGGCCGAGGCACCGGGGAGCTGTTTTTT.

The chain carries TRBV7-3 and TRBJ2-7; possibly TRBD1 for D (5 bases). CDR3 size: 14 residues. Trimming left V 2 bases short and J 9 bases short, with 17 bases between. CDR1 is SGHTA, CDR2 FQGTGA, per germline. The CDR3 loop reads CASSLVLDRGGQYF. CDR3 DNA sequence: TGTGCCAGCAGCTTAGTGTTAGACAGAGGCGGGCAGTACTTC. Using reference TRBV7-3 and TRBJ2-7 for the parts outside the CDR3, the full variable domain is GAGVSQTPSNKVTEKGKYVELRCDPISGHTALYWYRQSLGQGPEFLIYFQGTGAADDSGLPNDRFFAVRPEGSVSTLKIQRTERGDSAVYLCASSLVLDRGGQYFGPGTRLTVT.

The V call is TRBV7-2, the J call TRBJ2-7, with a tentative D call TRBD1 (7 bases). Germline V gene lookup returns CDR1 SGHTA and CDR2 FQGNSA. CDR3 length equals 13 residues. The V end was cut by 6 bases, the J end by 3 bases, with 12 bases between. Written as DNA, the CDR3 is TGTGCCAGCAGTCAGGGGGGTTACTACGAGCAGTACTTC. Translating gives CASSQGGYYEQYF.

This clone was detected only once. J is TRBJ1-1 and V is TRBV18, with TRBD1 matching 8 bases. V lost 3 bases and J lost 3; bases outside the gene matches: 6. CDR3 length: 15 amino acids. Germline CDR1 and CDR2: KGHSH and LQKENI. The CDR3 bases are TGTGCCAGCTCACCCGCACAGGGGGGGTACACTGAAGCTTTCTTT. As protein: CASSPAQGGYTEAFF.

The CDR3 reads CATTRELAEAFF. CDR3 coding DNA: TGTGCCACCACGAGGGAATTGGCTGAAGCTTTCTTT. This chain connects TRBV2 to TRBJ1-1; D is unresolved. V shed 10 bases and J shed 6 bases, with 15 bases lying between them. Germline assignment: CDR1 SNHLY and CDR2 FYNNEI. The CDR3 consists of 12 residues.

The sample holds a few counts of this clone. Written as DNA, the CDR3 is TGCGCCAGCAGCCAATCCGACTGGCCAGATACGCAGTATTTT. Its protein product is CASSQSDWPDTQYF. The chain links TRBV4-1 to TRBJ2-3; D gene uncertain. Germline CDR1 MGHRA, CDR2 YSYEKL. Trimming shortened V by 2 bases and J by 4 bases, and 10 bases separated the two germline ends. This CDR3 spans 14 amino acids.

The V gene is TRBV7-2, the J gene TRBJ2-1; D remains ambiguous. The CDR3 loop spans 15 amino acids. Germline V CDR1 and CDR2: SGHTA, FQGNSA. The V end was cut by 5 bases, the J end by 4 bases, with 15 bases between. CDR3 loop: CASSAQLASYNEQFF. For the CDR3, the DNA is TGTGCCAGCAGCGCCCAACTCGCAAGTTACAATGAGCAGTTCTTC.

The V call is TRBV6-6, the J call TRBJ2-3, with TRBD2 matching over 7 bases. Germline V gives CDR1 MNHNY, CDR2 SVGAGI (reference sequence). The CDR3 spans 14 residues. V lost 6 bases, J lost 6 bases, and 9 bases stayed unmatched. The CDR3 coding sequence is TGTGCCAGCAGCATCGGGAGGATGAAGGATACGCAGTATTTT. Translating gives CASSIGRMKDTQYF.

This chain connects TRBV10-3 to TRBJ1-4; 11 bases map to TRBD1. CDR1 and CDR2 from the germline V gene are ENHRY and SYGVKD. V shed 4 bases, J shed 8 bases, and the junction held 0 bases outside the gene matches. The CDR3 covers 13 residues. This CDR3 is CAISGDRGEKLFF. Here the CDR3 DNA reads TGTGCCATCAGTGGGGACAGGGGGGAAAAACTGTTTTTT.

J is TRBJ2-7 and V is TRBV11-3; D possibly corresponds to TRBD2 (6 bases). The CDR3 runs to 15 residues. The germline CDR1 and CDR2 sequences are SGHNT and YENEEA. Between the trimmed V and J ends, which lost 7 bases and 3 bases, there was a span of 19 bases. CDR3 protein: CASTQEGQDLYEQYF. DNA of the CDR3: TGTGCCAGCACCCAGGAGGGGCAGGACCTCTACGAGCAGTACTTC.

The V and J genes are TRBV18 and TRBJ1-2; unclear D gene. The CDR3 is 16 amino acids. The germline CDR1 and CDR2 sequences are KGHSH and LQKENI. V was trimmed by 6 bases and J by 2 bases, leaving 19 bases between them. The CDR3 reads CASSAEQAAANYGYTF. DNA of the CDR3: TGTGCCAGCTCCGCAGAGCAAGCGGCGGCGAACTATGGCTACACCTTC. The variable domain in full, completed from reference TRBV18 and TRBJ1-2, reads NAGVMQNPRHLVRRRGQEARLRCSPMKGHSHVYWYRQLPEEGLKFMVYLQKENIIDESGMPKERFSAEFPKEGPSILRIQQVVRGDSAAYFCASSAEQAAANYGYTFGSGTRLTVV.

The chain combines TRBV7-8 with TRBJ1-5; 8 bases fit TRBD1. This CDR3 spans 14 amino acids. V shed 5 bases and J 2 bases; nucleotides not matched to a gene: 2. The germline V gene encodes CDR1 SGHVS and CDR2 FQNEAQ. As DNA, the CDR3 is TGTGCCAGCAGCAAACAGGGGGGCAATCAGCCCCAGCATTTT. This encodes CASSKQGGNQPQHF.

This chain links TRBV5-1 with TRBJ2-3; D possibly corresponds to TRBD1 (6 bases). The CDR3 totals 15 residues. The ends were cut back, 4 bases at V and 2 bases at J, with 14 bases in the middle. Germline V gene sequence: CDR1 SGHRS, CDR2 YFSETQ. The CDR3 reads CASSVGQGTTDTQYF. The DNA of the CDR3 is TGCGCCAGCAGCGTGGGCCAGGGGACCACAGATACGCAGTATTTT. Supplemented by reference TRBV5-1 and TRBJ2-3, the full variable domain reads KAGVTQTPRYLIKTRGQQVTLSCSPISGHRSVSWYQQTPGQGLQFLFEYFSETQRNKGNFPGRFSGRQFSNSRSEMNVSTLELGDSALYLCASSVGQGTTDTQYFGPGTRLTVL.

The rearrangement links TRBV19 to TRBJ1-5; TRBD1 might be the D (6 bases). V lost 3 bases to trimming and J lost 3 bases, with 15 bases between them. Germline V gene data show CDR1 as LNHDA and CDR2 as SQIVND (reference sequence). The CDR3 has 16 residues. For the CDR3, the DNA is TGTGCCAGTAGTATGGGCAGGGGCCGTTTCAATCAGCCCCAGCATTTT. It is translated as CASSMGRGRFNQPQHF. The full variable domain, rest sourced from reference TRBV19 and TRBJ1-5, is DGGITQSPKYLFRKEGQNVTLSCEQNLNHDAMYWYRQDPGQGLRLIYYSQIVNDFQKGDIAEGYSVSREKKESFPLTVTSAQKNPTAFYLCASSMGRGRFNQPQHFGDGTRLSIL.